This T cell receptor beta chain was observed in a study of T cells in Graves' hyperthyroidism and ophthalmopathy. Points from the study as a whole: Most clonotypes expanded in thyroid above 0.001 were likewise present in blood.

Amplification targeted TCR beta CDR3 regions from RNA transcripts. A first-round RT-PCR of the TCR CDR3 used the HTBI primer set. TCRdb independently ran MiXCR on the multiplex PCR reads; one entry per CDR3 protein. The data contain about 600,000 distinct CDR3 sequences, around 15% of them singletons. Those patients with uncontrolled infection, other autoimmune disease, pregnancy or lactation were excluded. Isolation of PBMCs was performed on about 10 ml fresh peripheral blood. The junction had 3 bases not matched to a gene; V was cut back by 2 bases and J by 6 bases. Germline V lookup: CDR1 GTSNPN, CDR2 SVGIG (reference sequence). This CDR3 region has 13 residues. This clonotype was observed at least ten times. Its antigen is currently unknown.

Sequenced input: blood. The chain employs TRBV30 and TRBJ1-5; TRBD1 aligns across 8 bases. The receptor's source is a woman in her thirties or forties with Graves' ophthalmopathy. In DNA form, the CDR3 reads TGTGCCTGGAGTAACGGACAGGGTCAGCCCCAGCATTTT. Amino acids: CAWSNGQGQPQHF.